Presented here are 15 T cell receptor beta chains from one specimen sequenced in a study of CD8+CD57+ T cells in acquired aplastic anemia. Whoever was chosen for sequencing had shown CD8+CD57+ cell expansion by flow cytometry. TCR beta VDJ and CDR3 were profiled, and genomic DNA was the template. TCRdb itself ran the reads through MiXCR, one entry per CDR3 protein. The sample lists 160,000 or so distinct CDR3 sequences; about 45% were seen once. Sequencing input: sorted CD4+, CD8+, or CD8+CD57+ T cells (not recorded which) from PBMCs. These TCRs come from a human donor with aplastic anemia.

Only one count was recorded for this clonotype. CDR3 protein: CSATTGAGYGYTF. In DNA, the CDR3 is TGCAGCGCCACGACGGGGGCGGGCTATGGCTACACCTTC. The chain joins TRBV29-1 to TRBJ1-2, with D tentatively TRBD1 (6 bases). V lost 7 bases and J 4 bases, leaving 16 bases between the germline ends. CDR3 size: 13 residues. Germline V gives CDR1 SQVTM, CDR2 ANQGSEA.

This clonotype was observed a handful of times. This sequence may be a read error, since a much larger clone differs from it by one base. The chain carries TRBV5-5 and TRBJ1-1; D call uncertain. CDR1 is SGHKS and CDR2 is YYEKEE in the germline V gene (reference sequence). V was shortened by 4 bases and J by 4 bases, with 5 bases between the two germline ends. CDR3 size: 11 residues. CDR3 coding DNA: TGTGCCAGCAGCCTTATCACTGAAGCTTTCTTT. This codes for CASSLITEAFF.

CDR3: CASSPLGIDQPQHF. CDR3 nucleotides: TGTGCCAGCTCACCGCTGGGTATCGATCAGCCCCAGCATTTT. The chain recombines TRBV25-1 with TRBJ1-5; D uncertain. The CDR3 length is 14 residues. Trimming left V 8 bases short and J 5 bases short, with 16 bases between. In germline, CDR1 is MGHDK, CDR2 SYGVNS.

Turning to this clonotype: A much larger clone is a single base away; this may be a read error. The CDR3 protein is CASSLRGGYNEQFF. The CDR3 nucleotides read TGTGCCAGCAGCTTGCGGGGGGGATACAATGAGCAGTTCTTC. V and J are TRBV5-4 and TRBJ2-1; 8 positions match TRBD2. There are 14 residues in the CDR3. Trimming took 1 base from V and 4 from J; bases not matched to a gene: 1. In germline, CDR1 is SGHNT, CDR2 YYREEE (reference sequence).

This rearrangement joins TRBV7-7 to TRBJ2-2, with 9 nucleotides matching TRBD2. This CDR3 region has 14 residues. Germline V gives CDR1 SSHAT, CDR2 FNYEAQ (reference sequence). Here the CDR3 reads CATPAGGGTGELFF. Written as DNA, the CDR3 is TGTGCGACACCAGCGGGAGGTGGCACCGGGGAGCTGTTTTTT.

As regards this clonotype: It may be a read error: a sequence one base away is much more abundant. The genes are TRBV10-3 and TRBJ1-6, with D possibly TRBD1 on 6 matching bases. Per the germline V gene, CDR1 is ENHRY and CDR2 is SYGVKD. The CDR3 length is 16 residues. The DNA for the CDR3 is TGTGCCAGCAGTGAGGCCTTACAGGGAGGGTATTCACCCCTCCACTTT. Translating it yields CASSEALQGGYSPLHF.

This clonotype occurred a few times. The CDR3 loop is CASKSSYEQYF. DNA for the CDR3: TGCGCCAGCAAATCCTCCTACGAGCAGTACTTC. The chain has TRBV10-2 and TRBJ2-7; D unclear. From germline, CDR1 is WSHSY and CDR2 SAAADI. The V gene lost 7 bases and the J gene lost 0 bases, with 4 bases spanning the gap. This CDR3 has 11 amino acids.

V and J are TRBV10-3 and TRBJ2-7, with D perhaps TRBD2 (5 bases). The CDR3 consists of 12 residues. The germline V and J ends were trimmed by 4 bases and 6 bases, with 10 bases remaining between them. From germline, CDR1 is ENHRY and CDR2 SYGVKD. CDR3 residues: CAISGGGREQYV. The CDR3 DNA reads as TGTGCCATCAGTGGAGGAGGACGCGAGCAGTACGTC.

This clonotype has only a few counts. CDR3 sequence: CAIRGVGQDVGEQYF. The DNA of the CDR3 is TGTGCCATCAGGGGGGTCGGACAGGACGTGGGAGAGCAGTACTTC. This chain links TRBV10-3 with TRBJ2-7; the match to TRBD1 covers 7 bases. CDR3 size: 15 residues. Germline V gene sequence: CDR1 ENHRY, CDR2 SYGVKD. J was trimmed by 7 bases and V by 6 bases; bases with no gene match: 15.

In this sample, this clonotype turned up once. The genes are TRBV4-2 and TRBJ1-4; D is uncertain. Germline lookup yields CDR1 LGHNA and CDR2 YNFKEQ. The CDR3 has 16 residues. The V gene lost 3 bases and the J gene lost 3 bases, with 14 bases spanning the gap. CDR3 region: CASSHRRALANEKLFF. Written as DNA, the CDR3 is TGTGCCAGCAGCCATCGTCGGGCATTAGCTAATGAAAAACTGTTTTTT.

This chain connects TRBV29-1 to TRBJ1-1; TRBD1 matches 7 bases. The CDR3 sequence is 13 residues long. The germline V gene encodes CDR1 SQVTM and CDR2 ANQGSEA. The V and J ends lost 7 bases and 1 base, in that order; junction bases with no gene match: 6. The CDR3 DNA reads as TGCAGCGGAGGGGGCGCGGGGAACACTGAAGCTTTCTTT. Translated: CSGGGAGNTEAFF.

This clonotype was found a few times. The V gene is TRBV2, the J gene TRBJ1-4, with a possible D match to TRBD1 (5 bases). The CDR3 spans 14 residues. Trimming shortened V by 0 bases and J by 8 bases, and 10 bases separated the two germline ends. CDR1 and CDR2 (germline): SNHLY, FYNNEI. This chain's CDR3 is CASSEALRVEKLFF. CDR3 sequence (DNA): TGTGCCAGCAGTGAAGCGCTCAGGGTGGAAAAACTGTTTTTT. Supplemented by reference TRBV2 and TRBJ1-4, the full variable domain reads EPEVTQTPSHQVTQMGQEVILRCVPISNHLYFYWYRQILGQKVEFLVSFYNNEISEKSEIFDDQFSVERPDGSNFTLKIRSTKLEDSAMYFCASSEALRVEKLFFGSGTQLSVL.

The chain couples TRBV7-3 to TRBJ1-5, with D hard to call. Germline CDR1 SGHTA, CDR2 FQGTGA. Trimming left V 6 bases short and J 4 bases short, with 7 bases between. CDR3 size: 12 residues. CDR3 sequence: CASRAGNQPQHF. The CDR3 DNA follows: TGTGCCAGCAGAGCGGGAAATCAGCCCCAGCATTTT. The whole variable domain, remainder taken from reference TRBV7-3 and TRBJ1-5, is GAGVSQTPSNKVTEKGKYVELRCDPISGHTALYWYRQSLGQGPEFLIYFQGTGAADDSGLPNDRFFAVRPEGSVSTLKIQRTERGDSAVYLCASRAGNQPQHFGDGTRLSIL.

The chain recombines TRBV10-2 with TRBJ1-1, with unresolved D. Germline CDR1 reads WSHSY; CDR2 reads SAAADI. V was trimmed by 7 bases and J by 0 bases, leaving 12 bases between them. CDR3 length equals 14 residues. CDR3 sequence reads: CASIGLSMNTEAFF. The CDR3 DNA sequence: TGCGCCAGCATAGGACTTAGCATGAACACTGAAGCTTTCTTT.

Concerning this clonotype itself: The junction and the germline gene differ at one end; a read error may be behind it. This chain joins TRBV5-4 and TRBJ2-3; tentative D call: TRBD2 (5 bases). Germline V gene data show CDR1 as SGHNT and CDR2 as YYREEE (reference sequence). CDR3 length equals 15 residues. The CDR3: CASSLGGSSTDTRYF. The CDR3 DNA follows: TGTGCCAGCAGCTTGGGAGGATCTAGCACAGATACGCGGTATTTT.